This TCR beta chain was identified during a study of T-cell memory formation after mild COVID-19. In TCRdb, the 5' RACE reads were re-called with MiXCR into one record per CDR3 protein. The sample consists of 100,000 to 150,000 distinct CDR3 sequences, 15% to 20% of them appearing once. Germline V gene data show CDR1 as DFQATT and CDR2 as SNEGSKA (reference sequence). V was clipped by 2 bases and J by 3 bases; unmatched bases: 6. CDR3 length: 14 amino acids. The specimen was PBMCs or a T cell subset sorted from them (not recorded which). This receptor was obtained from an adult woman who had mild COVID-19 (a few samples of this study predate the infection). Cell type and time point are not known. The genes are TRBV20-1 and TRBJ1-2, with 7 positions matching TRBD1. The CDR3 coding sequence is TGCAGTGCTAGACATACAGGGGCGGACTATGGCTACACCTTC. It specifies CSARHTGADYGYTF.